A selection of T cell receptor beta chains follows, all from one sample in a study of blood T cell repertoires in COVID-19. Measured with immunoSEQ multiplex PCR; TCRdb has only the in-frame clones, and not every one. This table has a few hundred thousand clones, 88% appearing once. Sequenced material: peripheral blood. Receptors originate from a middle-aged woman who had recovered from COVID-19. Each CDR3 is given with its conserved first and last residue. The D gene is left open where the match is weak. The size field is filled for only some rows; it gives once, few, many or a size class.

v_call: TRBV6-6
j_call: TRBJ1-3
clone_size: many
d_call: -
cdr3_aa: CASSYDSGAGNTIYF
cdr3_nt: TGTGCCAGCAGTTACGACAGCGGGGCTGGAAACACCATATATTTT

v_call: TRBV7-2
j_call: TRBJ2-2
clone_size: -
d_call: TRBD2
cdr3_aa: CASRDSGGRRTGELFF
cdr3_nt: TGTGCCAGCAGGGACTCGGGGGGGCGTCGCACCGGGGAGCTGTTTTTT

v_call: TRBV5-1
j_call: TRBJ2-3
clone_size: -
d_call: TRBD2
cdr3_aa: CASSFSGDRTDTQYF
cdr3_nt: TGCGCCAGCAGTTTTAGCGGGGACCGCACAGATACGCAGTATTTT

v_call: TRBV2
j_call: TRBJ2-7
clone_size: -
d_call: TRBD1
cdr3_aa: CASTDRGNHYEQYF
cdr3_nt: TGTGCCAGCACGGACAGGGGCAACCACTACGAGCAGTACTTC

v_call: TRBV11-3
j_call: TRBJ1-5
clone_size: -
d_call: -
cdr3_aa: CASSLGGAQPQHF
cdr3_nt: TGTGCCAGCAGCTTAGGTGGGGCTCAGCCCCAGCATTTT

v_call: TRBV6-5
j_call: TRBJ2-5
clone_size: -
d_call: TRBD1
cdr3_aa: CASSQQGAGETQYF
cdr3_nt: TGTGCCAGCAGTCAACAGGGGGCCGGGGAGACCCAGTACTTC

v_call: TRBV9
j_call: TRBJ2-7
clone_size: -
d_call: TRBD1
cdr3_aa: CASSVAWTGIYEQYF
cdr3_nt: TGTGCCAGCAGCGTAGCGTGGACAGGGATCTACGAGCAGTACTTC

v_call: TRBV6-5
j_call: TRBJ2-5
clone_size: once
d_call: -
cdr3_aa: CASSQGETQYF
cdr3_nt: TGTGCCAGCAGTCAGGGGGAGACCCAGTACTTC

v_call: TRBV5-1
j_call: TRBJ1-1
clone_size: -
d_call: TRBD1
cdr3_aa: CASSRTGTGSAFF
cdr3_nt: TGCGCCAGCAGCAGGACCGGGACAGGGTCGGCTTTCTTT

v_call: TRBV11-3
j_call: TRBJ2-3
clone_size: -
d_call: TRBD2
cdr3_aa: CASSLDQSSGTTQYF
cdr3_nt: TGTGCCAGCAGCTTAGATCAATCTAGCGGAACTACGCAGTATTTT

v_call: TRBV7-2
j_call: TRBJ1-2
clone_size: -
d_call: -
cdr3_aa: CASSLTLGGYTF
cdr3_nt: TGTGCCAGCAGCTTGACATTGGGTGGCTACACCTTC

v_call: TRBV4-3
j_call: TRBJ1-1
clone_size: -
d_call: TRBD1
cdr3_aa: CASSQSTGGTEAFF
cdr3_nt: TGCGCCAGCAGCCAATCAACAGGGGGGACGGAAGCTTTCTTT

v_call: TRBV9
j_call: TRBJ2-3
clone_size: -
d_call: TRBD2
cdr3_aa: CASSERGTSGMGQYF
cdr3_nt: TGTGCCAGCAGTGAACGGGGGACTAGCGGAATGGGGCAGTATTTT

v_call: TRBV7-3
j_call: TRBJ2-1
clone_size: -
d_call: -
cdr3_aa: CASSSVRDNEQFF
cdr3_nt: TGTGCCAGCAGCTCGGTTAGAGACAATGAGCAGTTCTTC

v_call: TRBV19
j_call: TRBJ2-7
clone_size: -
d_call: -
cdr3_aa: CASSIGARHSYEQYF
cdr3_nt: TGTGCCAGTAGTATTGGGGCCAGGCACTCCTACGAGCAGTACTTC

v_call: TRBV5-5
j_call: TRBJ2-1
clone_size: -
d_call: -
cdr3_aa: CASSLGGNEQFF
cdr3_nt: TGTGCCAGCAGCTTGGGCGGGAACGAGCAGTTCTTC